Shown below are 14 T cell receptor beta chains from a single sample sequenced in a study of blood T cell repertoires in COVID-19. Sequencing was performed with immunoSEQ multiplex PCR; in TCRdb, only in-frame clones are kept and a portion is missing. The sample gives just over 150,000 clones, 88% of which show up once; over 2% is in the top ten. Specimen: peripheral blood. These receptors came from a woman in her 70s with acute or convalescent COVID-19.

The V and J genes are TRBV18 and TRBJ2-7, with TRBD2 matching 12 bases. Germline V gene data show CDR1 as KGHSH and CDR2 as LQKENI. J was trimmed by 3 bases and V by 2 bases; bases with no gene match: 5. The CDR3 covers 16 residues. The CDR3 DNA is TGTGCCAGCTCACCAACTAGCGGGGGGACATTCTACGAGCAGTACTTC. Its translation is CASSPTSGGTFYEQYF.

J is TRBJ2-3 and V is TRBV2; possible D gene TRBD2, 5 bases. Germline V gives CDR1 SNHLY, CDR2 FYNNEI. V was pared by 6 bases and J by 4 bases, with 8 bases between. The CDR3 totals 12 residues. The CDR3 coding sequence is TGTGCCAGCAGGAGGGTAGCAGATACGCAGTATTTT. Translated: CASRRVADTQYF. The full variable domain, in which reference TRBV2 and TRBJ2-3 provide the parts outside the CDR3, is EPEVTQTPSHQVTQMGQEVILRCVPISNHLYFYWYRQILGQKVEFLVSFYNNEISEKSEIFDDQFSVERPDGSNFTLKIRSTKLEDSAMYFCASRRVADTQYFGPGTRLTVL.

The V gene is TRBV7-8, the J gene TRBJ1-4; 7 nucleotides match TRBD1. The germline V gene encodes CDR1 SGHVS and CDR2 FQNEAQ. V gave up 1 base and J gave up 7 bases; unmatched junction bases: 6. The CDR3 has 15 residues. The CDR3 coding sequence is TGTGCCAGCAGCTTAGGCCAGGGGGTTCGTGAAAAACTGTTTTTT. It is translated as CASSLGQGVREKLFF. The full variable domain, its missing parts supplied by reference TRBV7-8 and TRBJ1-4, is GAGVSQSPRYKVAKRGQDVALRCDPISGHVSLFWYQQALGQGPEFLTYFQNEAQLDKSGLPSDRFFAERPEGSVSTLKIQRTQQEDSAVYLCASSLGQGVREKLFFGSGTQLSVL.

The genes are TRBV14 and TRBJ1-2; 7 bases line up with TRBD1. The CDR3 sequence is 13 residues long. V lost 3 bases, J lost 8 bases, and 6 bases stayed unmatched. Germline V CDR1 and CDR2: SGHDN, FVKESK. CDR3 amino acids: CASSHGTVSGYTF. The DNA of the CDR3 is TGTGCCAGCAGCCACGGGACAGTAAGCGGCTACACCTTC.

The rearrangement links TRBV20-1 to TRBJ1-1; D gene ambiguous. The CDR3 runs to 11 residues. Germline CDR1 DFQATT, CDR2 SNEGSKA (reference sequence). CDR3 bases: TGCAGCGCCGCTCGGGTCACTGAAGCTTTCTTT. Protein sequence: CSAARVTEAFF.

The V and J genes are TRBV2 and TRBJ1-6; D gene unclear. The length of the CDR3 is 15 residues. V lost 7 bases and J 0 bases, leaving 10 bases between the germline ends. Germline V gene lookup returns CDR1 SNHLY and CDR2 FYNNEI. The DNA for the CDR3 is TGTGCCAGCACCGGGGAGAGCTCCTATAATTCACCCCTCCACTTT. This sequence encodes CASTGESSYNSPLHF.

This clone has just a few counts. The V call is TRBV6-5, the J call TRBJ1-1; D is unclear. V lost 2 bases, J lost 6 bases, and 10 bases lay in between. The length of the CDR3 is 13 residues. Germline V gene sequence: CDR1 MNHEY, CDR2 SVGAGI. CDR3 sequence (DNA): TGTGCCAGCAGTTACACTTCGGGTGCTGAAGCTTTCTTT. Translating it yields CASSYTSGAEAFF.

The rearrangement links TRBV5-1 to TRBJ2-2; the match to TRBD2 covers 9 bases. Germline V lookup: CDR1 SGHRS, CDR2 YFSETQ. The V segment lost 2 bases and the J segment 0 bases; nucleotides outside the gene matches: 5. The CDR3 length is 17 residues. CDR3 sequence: CASSFGTSPSNTGELFF. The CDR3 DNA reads TGCGCCAGCAGCTTCGGGACTAGCCCATCGAACACCGGGGAGCTGTTTTTT.

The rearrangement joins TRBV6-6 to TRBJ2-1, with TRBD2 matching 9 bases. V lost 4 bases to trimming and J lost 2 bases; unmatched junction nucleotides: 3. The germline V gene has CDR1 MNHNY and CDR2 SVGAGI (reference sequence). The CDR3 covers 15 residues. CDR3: CASSSGTSPYNEQFF. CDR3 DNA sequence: TGTGCCAGCAGTTCCGGGACTAGCCCCTACAATGAGCAGTTCTTC.

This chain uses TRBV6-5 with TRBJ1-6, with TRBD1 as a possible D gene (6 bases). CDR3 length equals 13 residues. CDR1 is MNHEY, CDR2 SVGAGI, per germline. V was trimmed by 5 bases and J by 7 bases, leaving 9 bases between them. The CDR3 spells CASSTDRNSPLHF. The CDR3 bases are TGTGCCAGCAGTACGGACAGAAATTCACCCCTCCACTTT.

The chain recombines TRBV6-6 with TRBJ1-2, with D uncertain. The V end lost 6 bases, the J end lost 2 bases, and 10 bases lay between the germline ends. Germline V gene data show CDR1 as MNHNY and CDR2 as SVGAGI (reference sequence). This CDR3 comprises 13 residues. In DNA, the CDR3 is TGTGCCAGCAGCAGTACAGAAAACTATGGCTACACCTTC. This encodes CASSSTENYGYTF.

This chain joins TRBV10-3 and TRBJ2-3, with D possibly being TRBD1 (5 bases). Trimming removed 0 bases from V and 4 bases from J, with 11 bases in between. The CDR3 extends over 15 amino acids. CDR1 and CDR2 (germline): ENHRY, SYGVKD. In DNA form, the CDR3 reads TGTGCCATCAGTGAGTCGAATACCAGGGCAGATACGCAGTATTTT. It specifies CAISESNTRADTQYF.

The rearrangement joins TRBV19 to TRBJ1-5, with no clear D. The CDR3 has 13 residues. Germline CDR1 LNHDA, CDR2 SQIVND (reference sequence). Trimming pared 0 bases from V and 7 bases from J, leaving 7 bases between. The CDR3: CASSIDREQPQHF. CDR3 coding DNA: TGTGCCAGTAGTATAGATAGGGAGCAGCCCCAGCATTTT.

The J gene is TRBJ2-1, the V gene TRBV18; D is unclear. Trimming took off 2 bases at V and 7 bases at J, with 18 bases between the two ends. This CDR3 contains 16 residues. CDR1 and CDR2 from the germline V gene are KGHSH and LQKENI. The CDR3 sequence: CASSPFHSPQENEQFF. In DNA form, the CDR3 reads TGTGCCAGCTCACCATTCCACTCCCCGCAAGAGAATGAGCAGTTCTTC.